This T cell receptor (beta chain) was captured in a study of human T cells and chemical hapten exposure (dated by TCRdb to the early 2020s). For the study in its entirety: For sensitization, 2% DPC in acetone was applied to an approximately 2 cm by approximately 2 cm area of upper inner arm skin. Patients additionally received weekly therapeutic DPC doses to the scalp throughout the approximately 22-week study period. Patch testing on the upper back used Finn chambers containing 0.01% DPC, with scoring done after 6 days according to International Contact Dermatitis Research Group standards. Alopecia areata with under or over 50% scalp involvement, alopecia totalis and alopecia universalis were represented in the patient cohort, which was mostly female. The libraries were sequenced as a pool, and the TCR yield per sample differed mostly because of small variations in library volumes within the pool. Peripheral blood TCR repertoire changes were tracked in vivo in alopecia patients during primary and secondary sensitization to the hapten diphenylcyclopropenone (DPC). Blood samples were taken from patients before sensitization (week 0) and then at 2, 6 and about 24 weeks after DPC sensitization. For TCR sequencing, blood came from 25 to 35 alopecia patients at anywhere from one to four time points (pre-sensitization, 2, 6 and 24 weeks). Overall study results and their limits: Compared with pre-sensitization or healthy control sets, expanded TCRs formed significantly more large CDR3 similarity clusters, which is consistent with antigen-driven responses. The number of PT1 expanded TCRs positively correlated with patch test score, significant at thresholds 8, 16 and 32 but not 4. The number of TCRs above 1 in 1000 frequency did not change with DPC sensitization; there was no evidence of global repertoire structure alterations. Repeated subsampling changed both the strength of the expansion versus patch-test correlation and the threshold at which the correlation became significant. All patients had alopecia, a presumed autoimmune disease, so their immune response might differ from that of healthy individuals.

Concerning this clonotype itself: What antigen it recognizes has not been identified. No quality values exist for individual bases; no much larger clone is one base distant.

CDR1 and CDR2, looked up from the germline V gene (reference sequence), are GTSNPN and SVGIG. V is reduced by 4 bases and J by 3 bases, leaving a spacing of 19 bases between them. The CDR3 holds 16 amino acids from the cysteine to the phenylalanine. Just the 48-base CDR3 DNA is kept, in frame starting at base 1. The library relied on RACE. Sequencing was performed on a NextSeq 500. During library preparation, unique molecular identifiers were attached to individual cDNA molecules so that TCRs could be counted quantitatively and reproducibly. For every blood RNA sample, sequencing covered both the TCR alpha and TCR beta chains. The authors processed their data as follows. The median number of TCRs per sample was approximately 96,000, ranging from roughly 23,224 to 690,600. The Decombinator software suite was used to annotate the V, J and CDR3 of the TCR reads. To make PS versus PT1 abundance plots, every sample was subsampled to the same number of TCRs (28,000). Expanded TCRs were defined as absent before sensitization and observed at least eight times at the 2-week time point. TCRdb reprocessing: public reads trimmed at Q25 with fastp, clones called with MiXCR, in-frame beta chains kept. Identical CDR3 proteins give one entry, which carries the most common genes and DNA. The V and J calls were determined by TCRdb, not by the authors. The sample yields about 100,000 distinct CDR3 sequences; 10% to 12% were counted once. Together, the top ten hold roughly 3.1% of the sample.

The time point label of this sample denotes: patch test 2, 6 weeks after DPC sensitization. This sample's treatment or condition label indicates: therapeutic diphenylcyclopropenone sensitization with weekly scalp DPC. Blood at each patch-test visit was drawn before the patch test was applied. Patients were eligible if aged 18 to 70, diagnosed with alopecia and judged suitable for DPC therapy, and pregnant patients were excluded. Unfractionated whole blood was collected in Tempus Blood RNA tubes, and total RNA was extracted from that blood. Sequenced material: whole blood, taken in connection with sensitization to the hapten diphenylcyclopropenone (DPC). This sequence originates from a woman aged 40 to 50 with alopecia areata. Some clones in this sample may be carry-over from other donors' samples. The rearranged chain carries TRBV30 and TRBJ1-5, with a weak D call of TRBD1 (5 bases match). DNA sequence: TGTGCCTGGAACGGTGAGGGTGGGGGGACCAATCAGCCCCAGCATTTT. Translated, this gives CAWNGEGGGTNQPQHF.